The clone carrying this T cell receptor beta chain showed up just a few times. The antigen remains unidentified. V trimming: 0 bases; J trimming: 3 bases; junction bases outside the gene matches: 3. Germline V gene sequence: CDR1 KGHDR, CDR2 SFDVKD. The CDR3 has 16 residues. The data stem from a study of T cells in Graves' hyperthyroidism and ophthalmopathy. Study-wide results and limits: Most expanded thyroid clonotypes above 0.001 recurred in blood.

Amplified regions were TCR beta CDR3 sequences from RNA transcripts. With the HTBI primer set, the TCR CDR3 went through a first round of RT-PCR. One entry per CDR3 protein, called by TCRdb with MiXCR from the multiplex PCR reads. Here the sample spans under 450,000 distinct CDR3 sequences, roughly 14% being singletons. The V call is TRBV24-1, the J call TRBJ2-1, with 8 positions matching TRBD1. The sequenced material came from blood. The clonotype was recovered from a man aged 25 to 40 with Graves' hyperthyroidism that later progressed to Graves' ophthalmopathy. The CDR3 protein is CATSDLGQGNYNEQFF. The CDR3 DNA reads as TGTGCCACCAGTGATTTGGGACAGGGTAACTACAATGAGCAGTTCTTC.